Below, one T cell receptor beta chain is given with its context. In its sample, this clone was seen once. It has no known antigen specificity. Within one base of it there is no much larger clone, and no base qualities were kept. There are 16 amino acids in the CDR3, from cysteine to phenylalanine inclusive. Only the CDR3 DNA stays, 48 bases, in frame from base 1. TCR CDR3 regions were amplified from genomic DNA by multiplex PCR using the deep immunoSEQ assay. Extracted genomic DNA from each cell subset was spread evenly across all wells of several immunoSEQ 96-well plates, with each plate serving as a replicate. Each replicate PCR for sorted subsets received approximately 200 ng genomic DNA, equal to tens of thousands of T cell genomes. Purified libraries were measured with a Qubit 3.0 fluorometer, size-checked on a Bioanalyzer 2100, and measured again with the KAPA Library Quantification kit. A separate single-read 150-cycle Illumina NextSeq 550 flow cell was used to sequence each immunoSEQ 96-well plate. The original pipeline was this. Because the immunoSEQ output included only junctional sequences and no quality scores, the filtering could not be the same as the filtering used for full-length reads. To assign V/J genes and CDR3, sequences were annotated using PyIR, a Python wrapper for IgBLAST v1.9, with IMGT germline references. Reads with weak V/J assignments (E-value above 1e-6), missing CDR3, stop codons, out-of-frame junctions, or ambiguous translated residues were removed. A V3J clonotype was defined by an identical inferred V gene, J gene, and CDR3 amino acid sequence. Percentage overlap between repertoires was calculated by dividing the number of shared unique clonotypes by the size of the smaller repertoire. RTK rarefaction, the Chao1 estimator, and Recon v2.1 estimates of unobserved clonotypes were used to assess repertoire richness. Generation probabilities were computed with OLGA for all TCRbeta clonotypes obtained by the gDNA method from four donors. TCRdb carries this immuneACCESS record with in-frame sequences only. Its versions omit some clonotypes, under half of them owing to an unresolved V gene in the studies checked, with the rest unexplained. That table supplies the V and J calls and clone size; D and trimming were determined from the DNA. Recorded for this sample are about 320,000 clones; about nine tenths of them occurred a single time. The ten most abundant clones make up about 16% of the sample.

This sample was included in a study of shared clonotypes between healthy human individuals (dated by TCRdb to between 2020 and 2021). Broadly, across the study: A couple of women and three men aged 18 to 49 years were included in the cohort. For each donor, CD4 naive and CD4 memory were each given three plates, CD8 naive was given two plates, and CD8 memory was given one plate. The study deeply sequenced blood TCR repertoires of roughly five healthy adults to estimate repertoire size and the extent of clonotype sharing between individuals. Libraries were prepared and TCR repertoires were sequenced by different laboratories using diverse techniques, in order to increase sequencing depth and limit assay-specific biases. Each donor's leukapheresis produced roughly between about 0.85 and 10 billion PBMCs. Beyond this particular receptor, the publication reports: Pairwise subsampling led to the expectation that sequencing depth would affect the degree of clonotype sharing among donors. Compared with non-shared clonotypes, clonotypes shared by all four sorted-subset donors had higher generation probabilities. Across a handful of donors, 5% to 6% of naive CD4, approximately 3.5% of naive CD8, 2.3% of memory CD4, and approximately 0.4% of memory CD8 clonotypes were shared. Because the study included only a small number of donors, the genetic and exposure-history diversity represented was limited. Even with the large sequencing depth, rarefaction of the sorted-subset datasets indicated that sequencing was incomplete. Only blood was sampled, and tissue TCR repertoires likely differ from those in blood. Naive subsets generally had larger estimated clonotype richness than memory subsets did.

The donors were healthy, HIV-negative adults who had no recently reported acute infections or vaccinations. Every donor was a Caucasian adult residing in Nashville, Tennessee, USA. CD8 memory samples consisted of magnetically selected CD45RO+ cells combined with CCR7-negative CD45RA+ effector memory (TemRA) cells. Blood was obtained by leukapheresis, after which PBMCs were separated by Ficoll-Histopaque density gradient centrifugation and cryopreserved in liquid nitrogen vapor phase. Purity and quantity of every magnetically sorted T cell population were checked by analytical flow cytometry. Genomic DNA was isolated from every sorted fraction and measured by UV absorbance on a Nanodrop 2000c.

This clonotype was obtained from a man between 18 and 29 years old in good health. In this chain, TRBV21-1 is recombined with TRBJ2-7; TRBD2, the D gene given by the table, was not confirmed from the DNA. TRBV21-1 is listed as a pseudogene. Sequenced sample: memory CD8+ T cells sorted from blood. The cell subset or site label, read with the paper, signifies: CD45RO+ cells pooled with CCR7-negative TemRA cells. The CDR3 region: CASSKARAAGSYEQYF. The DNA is TGTGCCAGCAGCAAAGCGCGGGCAGCTGGATCCTACGAGCAGTACTTC.